These 26 T cell receptor beta chains were all obtained from the same sample, sequenced in a study of naive and memory T cell subsets. The SP2 primer and nested alpha and beta constant region primers amplified ligated cDNA in four rounds. One entry per CDR3 protein, called by TCRdb with MiXCR from the UMI-ligation and nested PCR reads. The sample lists tens of thousands of distinct CDR3 sequences, 9.5% to 11% occurring once. The sample's treatment: skin biopsy from PPD injection site in Mantoux-positive individual. TCR cDNA received a 3' ligated oligonucleotide that carried a UMI. Source: skin, taken from a tuberculin skin test site. All receptors come from an adult in good health.

This clonotype was observed at least ten times. This sequence joins TRBV2 and TRBJ1-4; possible D gene TRBD1, 6 bases. The V gene's germline CDR1 is SNHLY and CDR2 FYNNEI. V was clipped by 3 bases and J by 4 bases, with 9 bases between them. The CDR3 is 14 residues long. This CDR3 is CASSDHRVNEKLFF. DNA of the CDR3: TGTGCCAGCAGTGACCACAGGGTTAATGAAAAACTGTTTTTT.

This clonotype occurred a few times. This rearrangement joins TRBV6-4 to TRBJ2-3, with TRBD2 matching over 12 bases. CDR1 and CDR2 from the germline V gene are MRHNA and SNTAGT. The length of the CDR3 is 15 residues. V shed 7 bases, J shed 6 bases, and the junction held 8 bases outside the gene matches. In DNA, the CDR3 is TGTGCCAGCAAACGGACTAGCGGGGAGATGGATACGCAGTATTTT. Amino acid sequence: CASKRTSGEMDTQYF.

This clonotype was detected only a few times. A much larger clone lies one base from this, so it may be a read error. The chain uses TRBV6-2 or TRBV6-3 and TRBJ2-2, with D unresolved. This CDR3 contains 12 residues. V was shortened by 6 bases and J by 6 bases, with 8 bases between the two germline ends. The germline gives CDR1 MNHEY, CDR2 SVGEGT. The CDR3 sequence is CASRGCSGELFF. In DNA, the CDR3 is TGTGCCAGCAGGGGGTGCTCCGGGGAGCTGTTTTTT.

V and J are TRBV7-6 and TRBJ1-4; 8 positions agree with TRBD1. Trimming took 1 base from V and 5 from J; bases not matched to a gene: 0. This CDR3 has 14 amino acids. The germline V gene encodes CDR1 SGHVS and CDR2 FNYEAQ. CDR3 coding DNA: TGTGCCAGCAGCTTAGGACAGGGGAATGAAAAACTGTTTTTT. Protein: CASSLGQGNEKLFF.

Here the CDR3 reads CATGHSPAPDTQYF. In DNA, the CDR3 is TGTGCCACCGGGCACTCGCCCGCCCCGGATACGCAGTATTTT. V and J are TRBV15 and TRBJ2-3; unclear D gene. The CDR3 sequence is 14 residues long. CDR1 and CDR2 from the germline V gene are LNHNV and YYDKDF (reference sequence). V shed 8 bases and J shed 6 bases, with 18 bases lying between them.

In its sample, this clonotype was seen many times. V is TRBV20-1 and J is TRBJ1-1; no firm D call. This CDR3 comprises 12 residues. V lost 3 bases, J lost 3 bases, and 8 bases lay in between. Germline V CDR1 and CDR2: DFQATT, SNEGSKA (reference sequence). DNA of the CDR3: TGCAGTGCTAGGGATTACTACACTGAAGCTTTCTTT. Protein sequence: CSARDYYTEAFF.

This clonotype was observed a handful of times. The V and J genes are TRBV14 and TRBJ2-5; a weak D match, TRBD2 (6 bases). The V gene's germline CDR1 is SGHDN and CDR2 FVKESK. Trimming shortened V by 3 bases and J by 3 bases, and 8 bases separated the two germline ends. The CDR3 is made up of 13 amino acids. The CDR3 nucleotides read TGTGCCAGCAGCCAGGGCGGGGAAGAGACCCAGTACTTC. Amino acids: CASSQGGEETQYF.

The chain uses TRBV7-8 and TRBJ1-5; possibly TRBD1 for D (5 bases). Germline CDR1 is SGHVS and CDR2 is FQNEAQ. This CDR3 is 15 amino acids long. With 1 base removed from V and 2 bases from J, the gap between germline ends came to 9 bases. The CDR3 is CASSLEWGRNQPQHF. The CDR3 bases are TGTGCCAGCAGCTTAGAGTGGGGCCGCAATCAGCCCCAGCATTTT. Using reference TRBV7-8 and TRBJ1-5 for the parts outside the CDR3, the full variable domain is GAGVSQSPRYKVAKRGQDVALRCDPISGHVSLFWYQQALGQGPEFLTYFQNEAQLDKSGLPSDRFFAERPEGSVSTLKIQRTQQEDSAVYLCASSLEWGRNQPQHFGDGTRLSIL.

The J gene is TRBJ1-2, the V gene TRBV3-1; 10 positions agree with TRBD1. The CDR3 is 17 amino acids. Looked up from germline, CDR1 is LGHDT and CDR2 is YNNKEL (reference sequence). V lost 4 bases and J lost 1; bases outside the gene matches: 9. The CDR3 region is CASSRRDRGSLNYGYTF. As DNA, the CDR3 is TGTGCCAGCAGCCGACGGGACAGGGGTTCTCTTAACTATGGCTACACCTTC.

Worth noting for this clonotype: Relative to the germline gene, one junction end is altered; a read error may explain this. The chain has TRBV29-1 and TRBJ2-7; TRBD1 is a possible D gene (5 bases). From germline, CDR1 is SQVTM and CDR2 ANQGSEA. This CDR3 is 14 amino acids long. Here the CDR3 DNA reads TGCAGCGTTGAGGGATGGGGCGCCTCCGACGAGCAGTACTTC. Translated, it gives CSVEGWGASDEQYF.

By share, this clonotype counts as medium-sized. The chain recombines TRBV28 with TRBJ2-4; D is perhaps TRBD1 or TRBD2 (7 bases each). Trimming shortened V by 7 bases and J by 1 base, and 17 bases separated the two germline ends. The CDR3 has 16 amino acids. Germline V gene sequence: CDR1 MDHEN, CDR2 SYDVKM. Written as DNA, the CDR3 is TGTGCCAGCACCACAACAGGGGAGGGGGCCAAAAACATTCAGTACTTC. Amino acid sequence: CASTTTGEGAKNIQYF.

This clonotype was recorded at least ten times. The J gene is TRBJ2-3, the V gene TRBV6-5; D remains unclear. The CDR3 length is 13 residues. The germline V and J ends were trimmed by 6 bases and 8 bases, with 15 bases remaining between them. Per the germline V gene, CDR1 is MNHEY and CDR2 is SVGAGI. CDR3 region: CASRRPETPTQYF. CDR3 nucleotides: TGTGCCAGCAGGAGACCAGAAACCCCTACGCAGTATTTT.

At least ten counts were recorded for this clonotype. This chain connects TRBV9 to TRBJ2-3, with 10 bases fitting TRBD2. V lost 1 base to trimming and J lost 3 bases; unmatched junction nucleotides: 5. This CDR3 is built from 16 residues. Germline assignment: CDR1 SGDLS and CDR2 YYNGEE. The CDR3: CASSVFTSGVTDTQYF. As DNA, the CDR3 is TGTGCCAGCAGCGTATTTACTAGCGGGGTTACAGATACGCAGTATTTT.

This clonotype has a handful of counts. The V and J genes are TRBV7-2 and TRBJ1-2; 11 nucleotides agree with TRBD1. Trimming cost V 0 bases and J 1 base; bases outside gene matches: 4. Germline V gives CDR1 SGHTA, CDR2 FQGNSA. The CDR3 is 17 residues long. The CDR3 region is CASSLAQGTGGNYGYTF. The CDR3 nucleotides are TGTGCCAGCAGCTTAGCCCAAGGGACAGGGGGTAACTATGGCTACACCTTC.

At least ten counts were recorded for this clonotype. J is TRBJ2-7 and V is TRBV29-1, with 9 bases fitting TRBD1. The CDR3 extends over 14 amino acids. Germline CDR1 is SQVTM and CDR2 is ANQGSEA. J gave up 5 bases and V 7 bases, and 12 bases lay outside the gene matches. CDR3 protein: CSAKDRGEIHEQYF. CDR3 nucleotides: TGCAGCGCTAAAGACAGGGGGGAGATCCACGAGCAGTACTTC.

This chain links TRBV12-3 or TRBV12-4 with TRBJ1-1; D gene unclear. The CDR3 runs 13 residues. V dropped 6 bases and J dropped 1 base, with 9 bases sitting between them. The CDR3 coding sequence is TGTGCCAGCAGCCCTAGCGAGAACACTGAAGCTTTCTTT. Encoded protein: CASSPSENTEAFF.

This clonotype was seen only a few times. The J gene is TRBJ2-2, the V gene TRBV6-8; 8 bases map to TRBD2. The germline gives CDR1 MNHGY, CDR2 SAAAGT. The CDR3 runs to 23 residues. With 4 bases clipped from V and 1 base from J, the junction kept 26 bases outside the gene matches. Here the CDR3 DNA reads TGTGCCAGCAGTTTCCCGGGAGGGCCTTATCAGGAATCGTACCAGAAGAACACCGGGGAGCTGTTTTTT. The encoded protein is CASSFPGGPYQESYQKNTGELFF.

This clonotype has a handful of counts. V gene TRBV6-2 or TRBV6-3 combines with J gene TRBJ2-1; no reliable D call. V gave up 1 base and J gave up 2 bases, with 3 bases separating them. The CDR3 has 13 amino acids. Germline V gene data show CDR1 as MNHEY and CDR2 as SVGEGT. DNA of the CDR3: TGTGCCAGCAGTTACTACCCCTACAATGAGCAGTTCTTC. Amino acids: CASSYYPYNEQFF.

In this sample, this clonotype turned up a few times. This chain uses TRBV6-1 with TRBJ2-2; 11 bases match TRBD2. V lost 6 bases and J lost 3; bases outside the gene matches: 6. Germline-derived CDR1 and CDR2 are MNHNS and SASEGT. CDR3 size: 16 residues. CDR3 sequence reads: CASSLAGGWDTGELFF. CDR3 in DNA: TGTGCCAGCAGCCTAGCGGGAGGATGGGACACCGGGGAGCTGTTTTTT.

This clonotype showed up many times. The chain uses TRBV7-9 and TRBJ1-3; no reliable D call. Per germline, CDR1 SEHNR and CDR2 FQNEAQ (reference sequence). The CDR3 is made up of 14 amino acids. Trimming pared 7 bases from V and 0 bases from J, leaving 10 bases between. CDR3 nucleotides: TGTGCCAGCACCCCAAGTGGCTCTGGAAACACCATATATTTT. Protein: CASTPSGSGNTIYF. The variable domain in full, with the rest retrieved from reference TRBV7-9 and TRBJ1-3, is DTGVSQNPRHKITKRGQNVTFRCDPISEHNRLYWYRQTLGQGPEFLTYFQNEAQLEKSRLLSDRFSAERPKGSFSTLEIQRTEQGDSAMYLCASTPSGSGNTIYFGEGSWLTVV.

This clonotype came up many times. The chain recombines TRBV6-6 with TRBJ2-5, with 7 bases fitting TRBD1. CDR3 length equals 14 residues. Per germline, CDR1 MNHNY and CDR2 SVGAGI (reference sequence). The J segment lost 3 bases and the V segment lost 6 bases, leaving 7 bases of the junction unmatched. This CDR3 reads CASRTGTAEETQYF. The CDR3 region has the DNA TGTGCCAGCAGAACCGGGACAGCAGAAGAGACCCAGTACTTC.

Ten or more counts support this clonotype. The chain uses TRBV6-5 and TRBJ2-1; possibly TRBD1 or TRBD2 for D (5 bases each). The CDR3 consists of 14 residues. From germline, CDR1 is MNHEY and CDR2 SVGAGI. Trimming removed 5 bases at V and 10 bases at J, with 18 bases between. CDR3 in DNA: TGTGCCAGCAGTCCCCTGAGAGGGGTAGGGGAGCAGTTCTTC. Protein product: CASSPLRGVGEQFF.

The sample holds many counts of this clonotype. CDR3 sequence reads: CATRPGGSYNEQFF. In nucleotides, the CDR3 is TGTGCCACCCGACCTGGGGGATCCTACAATGAGCAGTTCTTC. The chain links TRBV24-1 to TRBJ2-1, with D possibly called TRBD1 or TRBD2 (5 bases each). V dropped 9 bases and J dropped 1 base, with 12 bases sitting between them. The CDR3 runs to 14 residues. The germline V gene has CDR1 KGHDR and CDR2 SFDVKD.

On this clonotype: This may come from a read error, since a much larger clone is one base off. The V call is TRBV10-3, the J call TRBJ2-5; 9 bases fit TRBD2. CDR3 length equals 16 residues. The V and J ends lost 3 bases and 2 bases, in that order; junction bases with no gene match: 7. Germline CDR1 reads ENHRY; CDR2 reads SYGVKD. CDR3 DNA sequence: TGTGCCATCAGTGAAGGACTAGCGTGGGTTCAAGAGACCCAGTACTTC. Translated, it gives CAISEGLAWVQETQYF.

In its sample, this clonotype was seen a few times. An end of the junction does not agree with germline; a read error may underlie this. The V call is TRBV12-3 or TRBV12-4, the J call TRBJ1-1; D unresolved. The CDR3 runs 14 residues. For the CDR3, the DNA is TGTGCCAGCAGTTTAGTATACCTGAAGACTGAAGCTTTCTTT. This codes for CASSLVYLKTEAFF.

J is TRBJ2-7 and V is TRBV4-1; the D is unclear. The germline V and J ends were trimmed by 0 bases and 6 bases, with 9 bases remaining between them. CDR3 size: 13 residues. Looked up from germline, CDR1 is MGHRA and CDR2 is YSYEKL. CDR3 nucleotide sequence: TGCGCCAGCAGCCAAGATCTGGGTTTCGAGCAGTACTTC. It translates to CASSQDLGFEQYF.